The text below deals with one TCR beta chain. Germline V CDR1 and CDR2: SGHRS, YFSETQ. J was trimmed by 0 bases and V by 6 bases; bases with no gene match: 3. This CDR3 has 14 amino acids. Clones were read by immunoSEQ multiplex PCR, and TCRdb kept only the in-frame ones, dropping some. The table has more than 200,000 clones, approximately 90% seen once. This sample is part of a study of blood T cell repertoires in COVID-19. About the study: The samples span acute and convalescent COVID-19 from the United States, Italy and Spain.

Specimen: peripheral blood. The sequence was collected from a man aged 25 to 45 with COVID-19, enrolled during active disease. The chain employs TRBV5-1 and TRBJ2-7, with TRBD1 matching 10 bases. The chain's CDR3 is CASTRTGGSYEQYF. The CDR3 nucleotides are TGCGCCAGCACCAGGACAGGGGGCTCCTACGAGCAGTACTTC.